This TCR beta chain was sequenced for a study of T cell clones after liver transplantation. Study as a whole: Post-transplant blood was tracked for graft-donor-reactive T cell clones identified in a pre-transplant mixed lymphocyte reaction. Apart from a few HCV-positive recipients, transplants were for non-autoimmune, non-viral reasons. Tolerant meant at least one year fully off immunosuppression without liver enzymes above twice normal. Whole-study results and caveats: Rather than being deleted, graft donor-reactive T cells may have moved into the graft.

Remarks on this clone: Its antigen is unknown.

Only in-frame clones appear in the TCRdb table, and some are missing; sequencing was by immunoSEQ multiplex PCR. The sample lists some 23,000 clones; approximately 71% were seen once. The CDR3 spans 15 residues. Between the trimmed V and J ends, which lost 5 bases and 3 bases, there was a span of 16 bases. The germline CDR1 and CDR2 sequences are SGHTA and FQGNSA. This chain connects TRBV7-2 to TRBJ1-1; maybe TRBD1 (5 bases). The clonotype originates from a human donor who received a liver transplant. The source material was CD4+ T cells from blood, sampled before liver transplant. The CDR3, as DNA: TGTGCCAGCAGCCCTCAAATGGGGGGGGACACTGAAGCTTTCTTT. Translation gives CASSPQMGGDTEAFF.